This T cell receptor beta chain came from a study of blood T cell repertoires in COVID-19. Per the germline V gene, CDR1 is MDHEN and CDR2 is SYDVKM. The CDR3 sequence is 13 residues long. Trimming shortened V by 7 bases and J by 8 bases, and 17 bases separated the two germline ends. Authors' analysis steps: Amplified reference gene primers provided the basis for estimating nucleated cell counts. Libraries were prepared by immunoSEQ multiplex PCR; TCRdb keeps only in-frame clonotypes and omits some of them. The DNA was the basis for D and trimming; V, J and clone size are from that table. The sample lists roughly 30,000 clones, more than 85% occurring once.

This clonotype was sampled from a man in his 70s with acute or convalescent COVID-19. The sample consisted of peripheral blood. The V and J genes are TRBV28 and TRBJ1-2; D gene ambiguous. For the CDR3, the DNA is TGTGCCAGCACCCTTCCTGGGAGGGAAGGCTACACCTTC. Translation: CASTLPGREGYTF.